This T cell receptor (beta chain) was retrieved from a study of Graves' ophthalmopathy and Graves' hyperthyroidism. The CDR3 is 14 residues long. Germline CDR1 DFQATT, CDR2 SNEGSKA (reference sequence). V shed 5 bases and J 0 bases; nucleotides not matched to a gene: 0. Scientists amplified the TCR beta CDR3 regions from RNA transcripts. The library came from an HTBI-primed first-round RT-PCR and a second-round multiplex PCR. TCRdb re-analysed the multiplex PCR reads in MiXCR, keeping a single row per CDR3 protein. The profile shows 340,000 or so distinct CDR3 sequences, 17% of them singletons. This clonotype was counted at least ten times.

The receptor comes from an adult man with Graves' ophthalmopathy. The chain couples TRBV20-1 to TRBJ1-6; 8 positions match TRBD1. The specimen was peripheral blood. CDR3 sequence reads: CSADRGSYNSPLHF. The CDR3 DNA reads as TGCAGTGCTGACAGGGGCTCCTATAATTCACCCCTCCACTTT.